Listed here are 24 T cell receptor beta chains from one sample, sequenced in a study of a mutant IDH1 vaccine in newly diagnosed glioma. Antigens of these TCRs are unknown. The data were produced by immunoSEQ multiplex PCR, yet TCRdb's version contains in-frame clones alone and is incomplete. Of around 45,000 clones in the sample, 88% were seen once. The time point here: week 35, safety follow-up. Vaccination comprised doses that each held 300 ug of mutant IDH1 20-mer peptide, plus topical imiquimod. This specimen consisted of PBMCs, obtained from a glioma patient whose treatment included an IDH1 peptide vaccine. The receptor set was obtained from a woman between 40 and 50 years old with glioma.

V is TRBV5-6 and J is TRBJ2-4; 12 bases agree with TRBD2. The CDR3 sequence is 18 residues long. J was trimmed by 9 bases and V by 3 bases; bases with no gene match: 16. Germline V gene data show CDR1 as SGHDT and CDR2 as YYEEEE. DNA for the CDR3: TGTGCCAGCAGCTCGGGGGAGACTAGCGGGGGCCTAAGGGGCATTCAGTACTTC. Protein sequence: CASSSGETSGGLRGIQYF.

This clone was seen just once. V usage is TRBV7-8 and J usage is TRBJ1-2, with 7 nucleotides matching TRBD1. Germline V lookup: CDR1 SGHVS, CDR2 FQNEAQ. This CDR3 is 14 amino acids long. After removal of 5 bases from V and 8 bases from J, the junction contained 11 bases not matched to a gene. CDR3 DNA: TGTGCCAGCAGCCGACAGGGAACGGCCTGGGGCTACACCTTC. Amino acids: CASSRQGTAWGYTF.

V usage is TRBV5-1 and J usage is TRBJ2-7; D is undetermined. The CDR3 runs to 14 residues. The V and J ends lost 0 bases and 2 bases respectively, with 9 bases between them. The germline V gene has CDR1 SGHRS and CDR2 YFSETQ. In DNA form, the CDR3 reads TGCGCCAGCAGCTTGGGACCCCGTGCCTACGAGCAGTACTTC. Its protein product is CASSLGPRAYEQYF.

CDR3 in amino acids: CSARSLLGYTF. The CDR3 DNA reads as TGCAGTGCTAGGAGTCTTCTTGGCTACACCTTC. V gene TRBV20-1 combines with J gene TRBJ1-2; the D is unclear. CDR3 size: 11 residues. V was shortened by 3 bases and J by 7 bases, with 9 bases between the two germline ends. Per the germline V gene, CDR1 is DFQATT and CDR2 is SNEGSKA (reference sequence).

This clone appeared once. The rearrangement links TRBV5-1 to TRBJ1-3; TRBD1 aligns across 8 bases. CDR1 is SGHRS and CDR2 is YFSETQ in the germline V gene. The CDR3 sequence is 15 residues long. V shed 4 bases, J shed 4 bases, and the junction held 7 bases outside the gene matches. The CDR3 spells CASSPRQGNGNTIYF. In nucleotides, the CDR3 is TGCGCCAGCAGCCCAAGACAGGGGAACGGAAACACCATATATTTT. Variable domain in full (rest from reference TRBV5-1 and TRBJ1-3): KAGVTQTPRYLIKTRGQQVTLSCSPISGHRSVSWYQQTPGQGLQFLFEYFSETQRNKGNFPGRFSGRQFSNSRSEMNVSTLELGDSALYLCASSPRQGNGNTIYFGEGSWLTVV.

The chain combines TRBV5-4 with TRBJ2-5; 9 bases match TRBD2. Trimming at V came to 4 bases and at J to 6 bases, leaving 7 bases not matched to a gene. The germline gives CDR1 SGHNT, CDR2 YYREEE (reference sequence). This CDR3 contains 14 residues. The CDR3 loop reads CASSQSGRWKTQYF. Written as DNA, the CDR3 is TGTGCCAGCAGCCAGAGCGGGAGGTGGAAGACCCAGTACTTC. Full variable domain (outside the CDR3, taken from reference TRBV5-4 and TRBJ2-5): ETGVTQSPTHLIKTRGQQVTLRCSSQSGHNTVSWYQQALGQGPQFIFQYYREEENGRGNFPPRFSGLQFPNYSSELNVNALELDDSALYLCASSQSGRWKTQYFGPGTRLLVL.

This clone was seen only once. This sequence joins TRBV25-1 and TRBJ1-4; weak D call: TRBD1 (5 bases). Germline loops: CDR1 MGHDK, CDR2 SYGVNS. The CDR3 has 14 residues. The V end was cut by 6 bases, the J end by 2 bases, with 10 bases between. The CDR3 nucleotides read TGTGCCAGCAGAGCAGGGAACACTAATGAAAAACTGTTTTTT. Translated, it gives CASRAGNTNEKLFF.

A single count supports this clone. The genes are TRBV19 and TRBJ2-3; 8 nucleotides line up with TRBD2. Losses at the gene ends were 4 bases for V and 4 bases for J; bases not matched to a gene: 10. Germline V gives CDR1 LNHDA, CDR2 SQIVND (reference sequence). The CDR3 contains 16 residues. CDR3 in amino acids: CASSTRGGSIADTQYF. DNA of the CDR3: TGTGCCAGTAGTACACGGGGGGGCTCTATAGCAGATACGCAGTATTTT. Complete variable domain (other parts from reference TRBV19 and TRBJ2-3): DGGITQSPKYLFRKEGQNVTLSCEQNLNHDAMYWYRQDPGQGLRLIYYSQIVNDFQKGDIAEGYSVSREKKESFPLTVTSAQKNPTAFYLCASSTRGGSIADTQYFGPGTRLTVL.

This clone rates as medium-sized (0.01 to 0.1%). The chain is built from TRBV6-1 and TRBJ1-1; D unresolved. The germline gives CDR1 MNHNS, CDR2 SASEGT. Trimming cost V 4 bases and J 5 bases, with 17 bases left between them. The CDR3 is 15 residues long. This CDR3 is CASSAFYMGRTEAFF. CDR3 sequence (DNA): TGTGCCAGCAGTGCATTCTACATGGGGAGGACTGAAGCTTTCTTT.

The rearrangement links TRBV12-5 to TRBJ2-2; TRBD1 agrees at 7 bases. The V gene end was trimmed by 5 bases and the J gene end by 0 bases; junction bases not matched to a gene: 0. Per the germline V gene, CDR1 is LGHNT and CDR2 is FRNRAP. This CDR3 comprises 14 residues. The CDR3 protein is CASGTGANTGELFF. The CDR3 coding sequence is TGTGCTAGTGGTACAGGGGCGAACACCGGGGAGCTGTTTTTT.

The chain joins TRBV19 to TRBJ1-5; no definite D call. The germline CDR1 and CDR2 sequences are LNHDA and SQIVND (reference sequence). The V and J ends lost 4 bases and 0 bases respectively, with 10 bases between them. This CDR3 comprises 15 residues. CDR3 protein: CASSTYDTSNQPQHF. The CDR3 bases are TGTGCCAGTAGTACCTATGACACTAGCAATCAGCCCCAGCATTTT.

The chain combines TRBV18 with TRBJ2-5; D possibly uses TRBD1 or TRBD2 (5 bases each). Trimming left V 3 bases short and J 5 bases short, with 22 bases between. CDR3 length: 17 residues. Germline V lookup: CDR1 KGHSH, CDR2 LQKENI. As DNA, the CDR3 is TGTGCCAGCTCACCGACTAATACCGGGCCTTCAGGGGAGACCCAGTACTTC. It codes for CASSPTNTGPSGETQYF.

The gene calls are TRBV7-8 and TRBJ2-7; D is undetermined. Deletions cut 0 bases from V and 2 bases from J, with 8 bases between. CDR3 length: 14 amino acids. Germline V gives CDR1 SGHVS, CDR2 FQNEAQ. This CDR3 reads CASSLAASAYEQYF. Here the CDR3 DNA reads TGTGCCAGCAGCTTAGCAGCAAGCGCCTACGAGCAGTACTTC.

This chain links TRBV6-6 with TRBJ1-2; D gene unclear. V shed 2 bases and J shed 2 bases, with 6 bases lying between them. Germline V CDR1 and CDR2: MNHNY, SVGAGI (reference sequence). The CDR3 runs to 13 residues. The CDR3 reads CASSYVDNYGYTF. The CDR3, as DNA: TGTGCCAGCAGTTACGTGGACAACTATGGCTACACCTTC.

This chain links TRBV27 with TRBJ1-3; no clear D. Germline CDR1 MNHEY, CDR2 SMNVEV (reference sequence). This CDR3 region has 13 residues. V lost 2 bases and J 2 bases, leaving 4 bases between the germline ends. The CDR3 is CASSLSPGNTIYF. CDR3 DNA: TGTGCCAGCAGTTTAAGTCCTGGAAACACCATATATTTT.

The chain is built from TRBV6-6 and TRBJ2-7, with 8 bases fitting TRBD2. This CDR3 comprises 14 residues. Per the germline V gene, CDR1 is MNHNY and CDR2 is SVGAGI (reference sequence). The V and J ends lost 11 bases and 2 bases, in that order; junction bases with no gene match: 11. The CDR3 region has the DNA TGTGCCGGGGGTAGCGGGACACCACCCTACGAGCAGTACTTC. Its protein is CAGGSGTPPYEQYF.

This chain connects TRBV15 to TRBJ2-1; possibly TRBD2 for D (6 bases). Germline V gene lookup returns CDR1 LNHNV and CDR2 YYDKDF (reference sequence). Trimming shortened V by 0 bases and J by 1 base, and 10 bases separated the two germline ends. The CDR3 length is 16 residues. The CDR3 nucleotides read TGTGCCACCAGCAGAGATTTGGGACTTTCCTACAATGAGCAGTTCTTC. Translated: CATSRDLGLSYNEQFF.

The V and J genes are TRBV2 and TRBJ2-1; 9 nucleotides line up with TRBD1. Germline CDR1 is SNHLY and CDR2 is FYNNEI. Germline trimming cut 8 bases from V and 7 bases from J; bases unmatched to any gene: 6. The CDR3 totals 13 residues. For the CDR3, the DNA is TGTGCCAGCTACATTGACAGGGGGAATGAGCAGTTCTTC. Translation gives CASYIDRGNEQFF.

The chain combines TRBV7-9 with TRBJ2-1; 14 bases line up with TRBD2. V lost 4 bases, J lost 5 bases, and 1 base stayed unmatched. Germline V gene data show CDR1 as SEHNR and CDR2 as FQNEAQ (reference sequence). This CDR3 spans 15 amino acids. Written as DNA, the CDR3 is TGTGCCAGCAGCTCGGGACTAGCGGGAGACAATGAGCAGTTCTTC. Translation: CASSSGLAGDNEQFF. The whole variable domain, remainder taken from reference TRBV7-9 and TRBJ2-1, is DTGVSQNPRHKITKRGQNVTFRCDPISEHNRLYWYRQTLGQGPEFLTYFQNEAQLEKSRLLSDRFSAERPKGSFSTLEIQRTEQGDSAMYLCASSSGLAGDNEQFFGPGTRLTVL.

The DNA of the CDR3 is TGCAGCTTCCGGACAGGGACGGCCGGGGAGCTGTTTTTT. Protein sequence: CSFRTGTAGELFF. This chain uses TRBV29-1 with TRBJ2-2; 8 bases are a match to TRBD1. The trim removed 8 bases at V and 6 bases at J, leaving 8 bases unmatched. CDR1 and CDR2 (germline): SQVTM, ANQGSEA. The CDR3 covers 13 residues.

This sequence joins TRBV5-4 and TRBJ2-3; the D gene could be TRBD1 or TRBD2 (5 bases each). V shed 3 bases and J shed 3 bases, with 11 bases lying between them. CDR3 length: 14 amino acids. Germline CDR1 and CDR2: SGHNT and YYREEE (reference sequence). CDR3 amino acids: CASSWGSETDTQYF. In DNA, the CDR3 is TGTGCCAGCAGCTGGGGGTCAGAGACAGATACGCAGTATTTT.

The rearrangement joins TRBV18 to TRBJ1-2, with D hard to call. CDR1 and CDR2 from the germline V gene are KGHSH and LQKENI. With 0 bases removed from V and 8 bases from J, the gap between germline ends came to 19 bases. The CDR3 runs 16 residues. This chain's CDR3 is CASSPPIEGFFRGYTF. In nucleotides, the CDR3 is TGTGCCAGCTCACCACCGATCGAAGGGTTTTTTAGGGGCTACACCTTC.

This chain uses TRBV5-8 with TRBJ1-1; D gene unclear. CDR1 SGHTS and CDR2 YDEGEE come from the germline V gene. The ends were cut back, 1 base at V and 7 bases at J, with 8 bases in the middle. The CDR3 consists of 12 residues. The DNA for the CDR3 is TGTGCCAGCAGCTTGACGACCGTTGAAGCTTTCTTT. Translated, it gives CASSLTTVEAFF.

This clone was counted between two and nine times. The chain joins TRBV6-5 to TRBJ1-1, with 8 bases aligning to TRBD1. The germline V gene has CDR1 MNHEY and CDR2 SVGAGI. The CDR3 has 13 residues. Trimming removed 4 bases from V and 11 bases from J; junction bases left unmatched: 9. CDR3 loop: CASSSQGGGQAFF. In DNA form, the CDR3 reads TGTGCCAGCAGTTCACAGGGGGGAGGGCAGGCTTTCTTT.